A selection of T cell receptor beta chains follows, all from one sample in a study of T cell responses to AZD1222 COVID-19 vaccine. The method was immunoSEQ multiplex PCR; TCRdb's version includes in-frame clones alone and lacks a portion of them. The sample yields 150,000 to 200,000 clones, roughly 89% seen once. Here the sequenced sample was peripheral blood, taken 28 days after the second AZD1222 dose. The receptors originated from an adult who received the AZD1222 COVID-19 vaccine. CDR3s leave out the opening cysteine and the closing phenylalanine or tryptophan. The order of the fields is CDR3 protein, clone size, J gene, V gene. Clone size is given for some rows only: seen once, a few or many times, or a class if the clone is expanded.

cdr3_aa: ASSFQTRGTEAF; clone_size: NA; j_call: TRBJ1-1; v_call: TRBV7-9
cdr3_aa: ASSPSGGRGDTQY; clone_size: NA; j_call: TRBJ2-3; v_call: TRBV6-5
cdr3_aa: ASGIDRVLNSPLH; clone_size: NA; j_call: TRBJ1-6; v_call: TRBV11-2
cdr3_aa: ASSQDPSGGTDTQY; clone_size: NA; j_call: TRBJ2-3; v_call: TRBV4-1
cdr3_aa: ASSYSPSTGRNTGELF; clone_size: few; j_call: TRBJ2-2; v_call: TRBV6-2/TRBV6-3
cdr3_aa: ASSITRQRNTGELF; clone_size: NA; j_call: TRBJ2-2; v_call: TRBV5-1
cdr3_aa: ASSLGGGLNSPLH; clone_size: NA; j_call: TRBJ1-6; v_call: TRBV27
cdr3_aa: ASSSSPQGGEKLF; clone_size: NA; j_call: TRBJ1-4; v_call: TRBV5-4
cdr3_aa: ASSYGPREGQDEQY; clone_size: few; j_call: TRBJ2-7; v_call: TRBV6-5
cdr3_aa: ASSYSWGGANYGYT; clone_size: NA; j_call: TRBJ1-2; v_call: TRBV6-5
cdr3_aa: ASGPGQPNEKLF; clone_size: NA; j_call: TRBJ1-4; v_call: TRBV12-5
cdr3_aa: ASSDRGTEAF; clone_size: NA; j_call: TRBJ1-1; v_call: TRBV25-1